This T cell receptor (beta chain) derives from a study of CD8 T cells in Susac syndrome. The study's findings and limits: The number of individuals included in the study's TCR sequencing and HLA analysis was acknowledged as relatively small.

TCR beta sequencing was performed on blood CD8+ and CD4+ T cells. The authors reverse transcribed about 0.5 to 1 ug RNA with random hexamers. immunoSEQ multiplex PCR amplified TCR beta CDR3 across 54 Vbeta, 13 Jbeta. A single record per CDR3 protein comes from TCRdb applying MiXCR to the immunoSEQ multiplex PCR reads. The table has about 160,000 distinct CDR3 sequences, approximately 94% seen once. CDR1 is GTSNPN and CDR2 is SVGIG in the germline V gene (reference sequence). J lost 2 bases, V lost 0 bases, and 3 bases had no gene match. The CDR3 runs to 15 residues. As for this clonotype: Antigen unknown.

The V and J genes are TRBV30 and TRBJ1-5; 8 bases align to TRBD1. The sequencing input was CD4+ T cells from PBMCs. This TCR derives from a human donor with multiple sclerosis. DNA of the CDR3: TGTGCCTGGAGTGTAGTGGGACAGGGCAATCAGCCCCAGCATTTT. Translating it yields CAWSVVGQGNQPQHF. The whole variable domain, filled in from reference TRBV30 and TRBJ1-5, reads SQTIHQWPATLVQPVGSPLSLECTVEGTSNPNLYWYRQAAGRGLQLLFYSVGIGQISSEVPQNLSASRPQDRQFILSSKKLLLSDSGFYLCAWSVVGQGNQPQHFGDGTRLSIL.